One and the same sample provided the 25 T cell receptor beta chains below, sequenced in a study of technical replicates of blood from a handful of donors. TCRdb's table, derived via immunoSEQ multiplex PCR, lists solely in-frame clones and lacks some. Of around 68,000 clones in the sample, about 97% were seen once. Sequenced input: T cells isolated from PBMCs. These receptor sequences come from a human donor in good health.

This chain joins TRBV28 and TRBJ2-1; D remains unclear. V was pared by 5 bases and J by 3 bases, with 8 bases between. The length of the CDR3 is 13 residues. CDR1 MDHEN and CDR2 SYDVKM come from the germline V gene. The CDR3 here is CASSRSSYNEQFF. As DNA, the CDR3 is TGTGCCAGCAGTCGATCCAGCTACAATGAGCAGTTCTTC.

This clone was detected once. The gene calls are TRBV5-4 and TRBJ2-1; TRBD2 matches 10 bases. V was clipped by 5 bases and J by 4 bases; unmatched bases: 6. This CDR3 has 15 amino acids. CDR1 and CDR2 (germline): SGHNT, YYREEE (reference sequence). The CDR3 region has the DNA TGTGCCAGCAGTCGGACTAGCGGTGTATACAATGAGCAGTTCTTC. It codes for CASSRTSGVYNEQFF.

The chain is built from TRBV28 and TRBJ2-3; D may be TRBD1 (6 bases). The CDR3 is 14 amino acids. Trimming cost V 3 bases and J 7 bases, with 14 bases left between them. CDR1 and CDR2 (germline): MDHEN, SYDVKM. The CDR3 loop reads CASSFRTVPYTQYF. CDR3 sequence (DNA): TGTGCCAGCAGTTTTCGGACAGTTCCATATACGCAGTATTTT.

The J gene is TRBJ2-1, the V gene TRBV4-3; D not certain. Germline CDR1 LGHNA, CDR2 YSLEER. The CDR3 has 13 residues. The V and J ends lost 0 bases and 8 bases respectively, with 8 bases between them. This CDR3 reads CASSQEGEDEQFF. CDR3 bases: TGCGCCAGCAGCCAAGAAGGAGAAGATGAGCAGTTCTTC.

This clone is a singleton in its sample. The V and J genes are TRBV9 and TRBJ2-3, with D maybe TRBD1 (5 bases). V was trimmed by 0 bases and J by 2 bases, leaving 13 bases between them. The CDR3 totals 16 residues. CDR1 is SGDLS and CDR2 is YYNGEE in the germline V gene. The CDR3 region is CASSVASAGSTDTQYF. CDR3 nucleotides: TGTGCCAGCAGCGTAGCTTCGGCAGGGTCCACAGATACGCAGTATTTT.

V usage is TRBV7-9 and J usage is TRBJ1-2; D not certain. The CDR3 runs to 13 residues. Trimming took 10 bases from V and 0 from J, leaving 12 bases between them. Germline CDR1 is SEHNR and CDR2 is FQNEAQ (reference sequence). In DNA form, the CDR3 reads TGTGCCATTTTAAGCGGGGCTAACTATGGCTACACCTTC. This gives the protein CAILSGANYGYTF.

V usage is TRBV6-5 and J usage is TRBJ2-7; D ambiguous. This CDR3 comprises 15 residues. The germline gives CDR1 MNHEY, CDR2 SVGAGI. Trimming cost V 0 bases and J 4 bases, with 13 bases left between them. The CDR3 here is CASSYSGQRAYEQYF. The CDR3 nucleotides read TGTGCCAGCAGTTACTCCGGCCAGAGAGCGTACGAGCAGTACTTC.

In DNA, the CDR3 is TGTGCTAGTGCCGAGGACAGGGAGTGGAATGGCTACACCTTC. Translating it yields CASAEDREWNGYTF. J is TRBJ1-2 and V is TRBV12-5, with 8 nucleotides matching TRBD1. The CDR3 runs 14 residues. After removal of 7 bases from V and 6 bases from J, the junction contained 10 bases not matched to a gene. CDR1 is LGHNT, CDR2 FRNRAP, per germline.

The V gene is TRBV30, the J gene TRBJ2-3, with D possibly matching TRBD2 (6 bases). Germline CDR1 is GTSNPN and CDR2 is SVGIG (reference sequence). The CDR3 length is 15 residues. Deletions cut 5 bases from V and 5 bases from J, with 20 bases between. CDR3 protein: CAWEPGLPFGDTQYF. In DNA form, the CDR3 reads TGTGCCTGGGAGCCGGGACTGCCTTTTGGAGATACGCAGTATTTT. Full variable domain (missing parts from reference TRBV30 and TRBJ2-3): SQTIHQWPATLVQPVGSPLSLECTVEGTSNPNLYWYRQAAGRGLQLLFYSVGIGQISSEVPQNLSASRPQDRQFILSSKKLLLSDSGFYLCAWEPGLPFGDTQYFGPGTRLTVL.

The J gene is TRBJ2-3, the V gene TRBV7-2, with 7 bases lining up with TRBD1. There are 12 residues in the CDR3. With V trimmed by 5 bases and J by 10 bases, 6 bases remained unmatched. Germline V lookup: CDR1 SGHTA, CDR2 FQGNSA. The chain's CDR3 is CASSRDRAAQYF. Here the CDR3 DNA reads TGTGCCAGCAGCCGTGACAGGGCTGCGCAGTATTTT. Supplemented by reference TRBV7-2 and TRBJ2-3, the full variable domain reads GAGVSQSPSNKVTEKGKDVELRCDPISGHTALYWYRQSLGQGLEFLIYFQGNSAPDKSGLPSDRFSAERTGGSVSTLTIQRTQQEDSAVYLCASSRDRAAQYFGPGTRLTVL.

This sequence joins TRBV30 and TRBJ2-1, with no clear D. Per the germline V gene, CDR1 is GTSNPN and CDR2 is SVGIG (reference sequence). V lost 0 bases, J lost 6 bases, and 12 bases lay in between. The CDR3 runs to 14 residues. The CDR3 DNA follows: TGTGCCTGGAGTGTAGCGAATACTTTCAATGAGCAGTTCTTC. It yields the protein CAWSVANTFNEQFF.

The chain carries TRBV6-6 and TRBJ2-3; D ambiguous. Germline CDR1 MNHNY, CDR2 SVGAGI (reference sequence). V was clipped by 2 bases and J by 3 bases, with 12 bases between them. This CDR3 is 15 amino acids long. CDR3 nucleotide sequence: TGTGCCAGCAGTTACGTGAACAGCCTAACAGATACGCAGTATTTT. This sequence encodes CASSYVNSLTDTQYF.

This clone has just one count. CDR3 nucleotides: TGTGCCACCAGCAACGGACAGGGGTGGCAGCCCCAGCATTTT. Its protein product is CATSNGQGWQPQHF. The gene calls are TRBV15 and TRBJ1-5; 9 nucleotides match TRBD1. Germline V lookup: CDR1 LNHNV, CDR2 YYDKDF (reference sequence). V lost 4 bases, J lost 7 bases, and 5 bases stayed unmatched. The length of the CDR3 is 14 residues. The variable domain in full, with the rest retrieved from reference TRBV15 and TRBJ1-5, is DAMVIQNPRYQVTQFGKPVTLSCSQTLNHNVMYWYQQKSSQAPKLLFHYYDKDFNNEADTPDNFQSRRPNTSFCFLDIRSPGLGDTAMYLCATSNGQGWQPQHFGDGTRLSIL.

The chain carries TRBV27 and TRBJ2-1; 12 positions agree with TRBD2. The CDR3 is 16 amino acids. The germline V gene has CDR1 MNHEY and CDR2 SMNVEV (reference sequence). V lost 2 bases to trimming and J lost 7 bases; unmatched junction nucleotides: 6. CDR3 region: CASSLTLAGGRNEQFF. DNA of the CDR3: TGTGCCAGCAGTTTAACGCTAGCGGGAGGGCGAAATGAGCAGTTCTTC.

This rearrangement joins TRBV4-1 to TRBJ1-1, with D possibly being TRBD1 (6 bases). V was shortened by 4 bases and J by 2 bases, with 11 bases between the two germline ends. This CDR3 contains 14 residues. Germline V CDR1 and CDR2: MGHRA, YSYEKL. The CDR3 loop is CASSPYRVNTEAFF. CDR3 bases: TGCGCCAGCAGCCCATACAGGGTAAACACTGAAGCTTTCTTT.

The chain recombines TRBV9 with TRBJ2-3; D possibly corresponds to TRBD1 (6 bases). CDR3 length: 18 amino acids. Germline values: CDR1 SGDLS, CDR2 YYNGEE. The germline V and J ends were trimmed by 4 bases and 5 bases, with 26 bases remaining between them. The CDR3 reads CASSFRPPLARRGDTQYF. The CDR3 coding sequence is TGTGCCAGCAGCTTTCGCCCTCCCCTTGCGCGCAGGGGAGATACGCAGTATTTT.

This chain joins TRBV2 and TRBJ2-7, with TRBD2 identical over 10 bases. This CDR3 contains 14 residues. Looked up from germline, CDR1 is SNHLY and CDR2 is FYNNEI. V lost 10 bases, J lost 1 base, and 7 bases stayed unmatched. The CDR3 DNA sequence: TGTGCCACCCGCCTTAGCGGGAGGTCCTACGAGCAGTACTTC. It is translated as CATRLSGRSYEQYF.

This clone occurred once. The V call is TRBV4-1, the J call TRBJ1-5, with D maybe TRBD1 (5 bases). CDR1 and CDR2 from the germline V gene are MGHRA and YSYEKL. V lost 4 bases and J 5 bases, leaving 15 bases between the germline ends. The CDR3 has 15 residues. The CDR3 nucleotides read TGCGCCAGCAGCCCCCGTGCGGCGGGGCATCAGCCCCAGCATTTT. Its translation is CASSPRAAGHQPQHF.

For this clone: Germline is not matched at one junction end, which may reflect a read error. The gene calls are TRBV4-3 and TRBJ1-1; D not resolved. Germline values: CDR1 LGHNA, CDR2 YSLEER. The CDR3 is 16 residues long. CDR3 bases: TGCGCCAGCAGCCAAACCAGTTACACGGGGAACCCTGAAGCTTTCTTT. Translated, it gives CASSQTSYTGNPEAFF.

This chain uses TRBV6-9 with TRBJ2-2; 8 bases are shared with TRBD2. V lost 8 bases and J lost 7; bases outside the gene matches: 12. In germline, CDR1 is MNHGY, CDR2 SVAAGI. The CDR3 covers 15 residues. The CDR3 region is CASQAKREFSGELFF. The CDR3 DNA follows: TGTGCCAGCCAAGCGAAGCGGGAGTTCAGCGGGGAGCTGTTTTTT.

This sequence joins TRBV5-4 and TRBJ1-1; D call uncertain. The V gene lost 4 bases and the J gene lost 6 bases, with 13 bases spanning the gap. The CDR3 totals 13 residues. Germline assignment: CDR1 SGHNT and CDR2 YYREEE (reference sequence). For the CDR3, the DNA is TGTGCCAGCAGCCCTCTAGCTGGCCCTGAAGCTTTCTTT. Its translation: CASSPLAGPEAFF.

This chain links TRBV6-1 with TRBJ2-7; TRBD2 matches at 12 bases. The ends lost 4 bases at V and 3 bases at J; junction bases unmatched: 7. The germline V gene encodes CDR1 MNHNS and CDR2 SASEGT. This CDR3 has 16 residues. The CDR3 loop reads CASSGGTLAGGYEQYF. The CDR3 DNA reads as TGTGCCAGCAGTGGGGGGACACTAGCGGGAGGCTACGAGCAGTACTTC.

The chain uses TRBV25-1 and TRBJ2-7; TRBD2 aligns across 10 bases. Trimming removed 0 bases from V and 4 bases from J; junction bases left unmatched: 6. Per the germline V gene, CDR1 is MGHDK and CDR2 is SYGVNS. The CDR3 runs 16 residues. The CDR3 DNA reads TGTGCCAGCAGTGAATATCCTGGGACTAGCGTGTACGAGCAGTACTTC. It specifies CASSEYPGTSVYEQYF.

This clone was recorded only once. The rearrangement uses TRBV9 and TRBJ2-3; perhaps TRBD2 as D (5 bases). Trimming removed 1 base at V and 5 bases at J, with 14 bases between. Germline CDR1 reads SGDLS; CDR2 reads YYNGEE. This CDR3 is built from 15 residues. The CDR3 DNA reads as TGTGCCAGCAGCGTATTCAGCGTTGAGGGAGATACGCAGTATTTT. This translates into CASSVFSVEGDTQYF. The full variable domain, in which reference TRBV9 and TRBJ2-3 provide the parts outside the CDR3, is DSGVTQTPKHLITATGQRVTLRCSPRSGDLSVYWYQQSLDQGLQFLIQYYNGEERAKGNILERFSAQQFPDLHSELNLSSLELGDSALYFCASSVFSVEGDTQYFGPGTRLTVL.

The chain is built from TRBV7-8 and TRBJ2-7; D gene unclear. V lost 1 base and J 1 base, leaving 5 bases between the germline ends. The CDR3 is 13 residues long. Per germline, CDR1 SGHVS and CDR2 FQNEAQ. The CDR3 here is CASSLGASYEQYF. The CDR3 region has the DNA TGTGCCAGCAGCTTAGGGGCTTCCTACGAGCAGTACTTC.